This T cell receptor beta chain was captured by sequencing in a study of OX40 agonist ivuxolimab in advanced cancers. Study details: Recorded diagnoses for dose-escalation patients were hepatocellular carcinoma, melanoma, renal cell or head and neck cancer.

Data came from immunoSEQ multiplex PCR; TCRdb stores just in-frame clones and leaves some out. This sample carries over 50,000 clones, nearly 90% of them seen once, and the ten largest clones take roughly 5%. By share, this clone counts as medium-sized. CDR1 and CDR2 (germline): SGHRS, YFSETQ. Trimming removed 5 bases at V and 0 bases at J, with 8 bases between. The CDR3 extends over 13 amino acids. This chain uses TRBV5-1 with TRBJ2-5, with D tentatively TRBD2 (5 bases). The sample in question was CD4+ or CD8+ T cells sorted from blood, obtained in a trial of the OX40 agonist ivuxolimab. This TCR was recovered from an adult with an advanced solid tumor such as melanoma, head and neck, liver or kidney cancer. The CDR3 region has the DNA TGCGCCAGCAGATCCGGGAACCAAGAGACCCAGTACTTC. Residues: CASRSGNQETQYF.